A selection of T cell receptor beta chains follows, all from one sample in a study of T cell responses to AZD1222 COVID-19 vaccine. Profiling relied on immunoSEQ multiplex PCR, and the TCRdb table lists in-frame clones only, not all of them. This sample yields 100,000 to 150,000 clones, of which roughly 87% are seen a single time; around 1.6% belongs to the top ten. The sample in question was peripheral blood, obtained on day 0 of AZD1222 vaccination. Receptors were obtained from an adult in good health. The conserved cysteine and the conserved F or W are not part of the CDR3 here. Some rows mark clone size as missing; the rest say once, few, many or name a class of expanded clone.

clone size	V gene	J gene	CDR3 protein
-	TRBV30	TRBJ2-7	AWSVPQGYEQY
-	TRBV7-9	TRBJ2-2	ASGTYSGELF
-	TRBV5-8	TRBJ2-6	ASSFAIGTGANVLT
-	TRBV4-2	TRBJ2-2	ASSQRGELF
-	TRBV19	TRBJ2-7	ASSPDGTYEQY
-	TRBV11-2	TRBJ2-7	ASSLVDQGLGYEQY
-	TRBV19	TRBJ1-6	ASSRQGGNYNSPLH
once	TRBV7-8	TRBJ2-7	ASNNQGEQY
-	TRBV29-1	TRBJ1-5	SVGRAVNQPQH
-	TRBV10-3	TRBJ1-4	ASHNSRAGEKLF
-	TRBV5-6	TRBJ1-1	ASSSSGTGDTEAF
-	TRBV4-1	TRBJ1-1	ASSHNRDRGQEAF
-	TRBV19	TRBJ1-3	ASSTQLYGNTIY
once	TRBV6-5	TRBJ1-1	ASTLSIGTEAF
-	TRBV7-9	TRBJ1-1	ASSPIIEQGRTTEAF
-	TRBV6-5	TRBJ2-3	ASRQGFSTDTQY
-	TRBV18	TRBJ2-5	ASSPGGVQETQY
-	TRBV25-1	TRBJ2-7	ASSDWDRGYEQY
-	TRBV19	TRBJ1-6	ASSAWTGKSPLH
-	TRBV3-1/TRBV3-2	TRBJ2-7	ASSQVVTSGMYEQY
-	TRBV27	TRBJ1-1	ASARVGRGNTEAF
-	TRBV28	TRBJ2-4	ASSLYLTGFAKNIQY
once	TRBV28	TRBJ2-5	ASTLVGQETQY
once	TRBV11-3	TRBJ2-3	ASSLGSGVADTQY
-	TRBV13	TRBJ2-5	ASSSSSETQY
once	TRBV24-1	TRBJ2-5	ATSDGGVQETQY
-	TRBV7-6	TRBJ2-3	ASSPPPRDREAAPQY
-	TRBV6-2/TRBV6-3	TRBJ1-1	ASSFTGMGEAF
-	TRBV30	TRBJ1-1	AWKGPGLSSEAF
once	TRBV6-5	TRBJ1-1	ASSYYTTEAF
-	TRBV27	TRBJ2-1	ASSLRGSGGGEF
-	TRBV12-3/TRBV12-4	TRBJ2-7	ASSLRVPYEQY
-	TRBV15	TRBJ1-1	ATSSQGGRQNTEAF
-	TRBV5-4	TRBJ1-2	ASSLVRGEGFNYGYT
once	TRBV4-1	TRBJ2-7	ASSQRVGEYEQY
-	TRBV9	TRBJ2-7	ASSVTGQGFNEQY
-	TRBV5-1	TRBJ1-3	ASRASVSGNTIY
-	TRBV3-1/TRBV3-2	TRBJ1-4	ASSQEEGGSEKLF
-	TRBV14	TRBJ2-1	ASSPTFLDNEQF
-	TRBV18	TRBJ1-5	ASSPGGQPQH
-	TRBV19	TRBJ1-4	ASSIWAGPDEKLF
-	TRBV5-4	TRBJ2-7	ASSRAPGQGTYEQY
-	TRBV28	TRBJ1-1	ASIPGTQNTEAF
-	TRBV6-5	TRBJ1-1	ASSRRGGVTEAF
few	TRBV10-3	TRBJ1-2	AISEMGRLSYGYT
-	TRBV5-1	TRBJ1-2	ASSLGYGYT
-	TRBV6-5	TRBJ1-2	ASSYSASYGYT